Listed below are T cell receptor beta chains from one sample, sequenced in a study of blood T cells in healthy people across ages. One entry per CDR3 protein, called by TCRdb with MiXCR from the 5' RACE reads. This sample yields over 1.5 million distinct CDR3 sequences, of which about 50% are seen a single time; roughly 2.1% belongs to the top ten. Material for sequencing was blood. The receptors were sampled from a middle-aged woman in good health. The CDR3 runs from the conserved cysteine through the conserved F or W. The D gene is left open where the match is weak. Size values are once, few and many counts, or a class for expanded clones, and some rows have none.

>TRBJ1-1|few|NA|TRBV7-2
CASILSPALNTEAFF
TGTGCCAGCATCCTTTCACCAGCCCTGAACACTGAAGCTTTCTTT
>TRBJ2-1|NA|NA|TRBV4-2
CASSQEGGPSAYNEQFF
TGTGCCAGCAGCCAAGAAGGGGGGCCAAGTGCCTACAATGAGCAGTTCTTC
>TRBJ2-3|NA|NA|TRBV20-1
CSARDGRNPTDTQYF
TGCAGTGCTAGAGATGGGCGAAACCCCACAGATACGCAGTATTTT
>TRBJ2-5|few|NA|TRBV6-5
CASSYGGGLSETQYF
TGTGCCAGCAGTTACGGGGGGGGGCTCTCGGAGACCCAGTACTTC
>TRBJ2-3|NA|NA|TRBV4-3
CASSPLPAGATTDTQYF
TGCGCCAGCAGCCCCCTTCCCGCAGGGGCTACCACAGATACGCAGTATTTT
>TRBJ2-7|few|TRBD2|TRBV20-1
CSARGEVAGYEQYF
TGCAGTGCTAGAGGTGAGGTAGCGGGGTACGAGCAGTACTTC
>TRBJ2-7|NA|NA|TRBV7-2
CASSPTRLVYEQYF
TGTGCCAGCAGCCCTACTAGACTAGTCTACGAGCAGTACTTC
>TRBJ2-1|NA|TRBD2|TRBV20-1
CSASVLAGGVSYNEQFF
TGCAGTGCTAGTGTCCTAGCGGGGGGCGTCTCCTACAATGAGCAGTTCTTC
>TRBJ1-2|few|NA|TRBV5-6
CASSPLMGGTLYGYTF
TGTGCCAGCAGCCCCCTAATGGGCGGGACCCTCTATGGCTACACCTTC
>TRBJ2-1|NA|NA|TRBV6-6
CASFSLSRASNEQFF
TGTGCCAGTTTTTCTCTGAGCCGGGCCTCGAATGAGCAGTTCTTC
>TRBJ2-6|NA|TRBD1|TRBV18
CASSPWTGKFSGANVLTF
TGTGCCAGCTCACCGTGGACAGGGAAATTCTCTGGGGCCAACGTCCTGACTTTC
>TRBJ2-3|NA|TRBD2|TRBV6-2/TRBV6-3
CASDPLTSGGGTDTQYF
TGTGCCAGCGACCCATTGACTAGCGGGGGTGGAACAGATACGCAGTATTTT
>TRBJ2-7|NA|TRBD1|TRBV28
CASKTPGTGKNYEQYF
TGTGCCAGCAAAACCCCAGGGACAGGCAAAAACTACGAGCAGTACTTC
>TRBJ2-3|NA|NA|TRBV27
CASSFQGFVGTDTQYF
TGTGCCAGCAGTTTCCAGGGGTTCGTAGGCACAGATACGCAGTATTTT
>TRBJ2-5|NA|NA|TRBV5-1
CASSLGYELTVKETQYF
TGCGCCAGCAGCTTGGGTTACGAGCTTACCGTCAAAGAGACCCAGTACTTC
>TRBJ2-1|few|TRBD1|TRBV6-5
CASSYWTGDTNEQFF
TGTGCCAGCAGTTATTGGACAGGGGATACAAATGAGCAGTTCTTC
>TRBJ2-3|NA|NA|TRBV10-3
CAIRGGISTDTQYF
TGTGCCATTAGAGGAGGGATCAGCACAGATACGCAGTATTTT
>TRBJ2-5|NA|TRBD1|TRBV5-6
CASSFLHGTEETQYF
TGTGCCAGCAGCTTTCTTCACGGGACAGAAGAGACCCAGTACTTC
>TRBJ1-2|NA|TRBD1|TRBV5-1
CASSVRDSYGYTF
TGCGCCAGCAGCGTCCGGGACAGCTATGGCTACACCTTC
>TRBJ2-1|few|NA|TRBV12-3/TRBV12-4
CASSRAPGNEQFF
TGTGCCAGCAGCAGGGCCCCTGGGAATGAGCAGTTCTTC
>TRBJ2-1|few|NA|TRBV6-5
CASRATGLGGNNEQFF
TGTGCCAGCAGGGCTACGGGGCTGGGGGGCAACAATGAGCAGTTCTTC
>TRBJ2-1|NA|NA|TRBV21-1
CASSKASGSHNEQFF
TGTGCCAGCAGCAAAGCTAGCGGGAGCCACAATGAGCAGTTCTTC
>TRBJ1-2|NA|TRBD1|TRBV6-5
CASSPQDRGRGYGYTF
TGTGCCAGCAGTCCCCAGGACAGGGGTCGGGGCTATGGCTACACCTTC
>TRBJ2-5|NA|NA|TRBV27
CASTPYWGAETQYF
TGTGCCAGCACCCCTTATTGGGGTGCGGAGACCCAGTACTTC
>TRBJ1-2|few|TRBD1|TRBV28
CASSLPGQGNSAYGYTF
TGTGCCAGCAGCTTACCCGGACAGGGTAACTCGGCCTATGGCTACACCTTC
>TRBJ2-1|few|TRBD2|TRBV24-1
CATSRAGLHYNEQFF
TGTGCCACCAGTCGTGCGGGACTACACTACAATGAGCAGTTCTTC
>TRBJ2-5|many|NA|TRBV10-3
CAISEVGSGKTQYF
TGTGCCATCAGTGAGGTCGGGTCTGGGAAGACCCAGTACTTC
>TRBJ2-3|once|TRBD2|TRBV7-9
CASLLAGGIDTQYF
TGTGCCAGTCTACTGGCGGGGGGGATAGATACGCAGTATTTT
>TRBJ2-3|NA|NA|TRBV28
CASGVDGGRTDTQYF
TGTGCCAGCGGAGTGGACGGGGGGCGCACAGATACGCAGTATTTT
>TRBJ2-7|NA|NA|TRBV27
CASSLARGSAPYEQYF
TGTGCCAGCAGCCTCGCCCGGGGCTCTGCCCCCTACGAGCAGTACTTC
>TRBJ2-5|NA|NA|TRBV29-1
CSVGREGSVWETQYF
TGCAGCGTTGGGCGGGAAGGGTCGGTGTGGGAGACCCAGTACTTC
>TRBJ2-7|few|NA|TRBV27
CASSSKTAGSLGEQYF
TGTGCCAGCAGTTCGAAAACGGCAGGGTCATTGGGAGAGCAGTACTTC
>TRBJ2-1|NA|TRBD2|TRBV27
CASSRSSGVVGNEQFF
TGTGCCAGCTCCCGAAGTAGCGGGGTAGTTGGCAATGAGCAGTTCTTC
>TRBJ2-3|few|NA|TRBV7-2
CASSTLGTDTQYF
TGTGCCAGCAGTACCTTGGGTACAGATACGCAGTATTTT
>TRBJ1-1|NA|NA|TRBV5-1
CASSLEPQADTEAFF
TGCGCCAGCAGCTTGGAGCCTCAGGCGGACACTGAAGCTTTCTTT
>TRBJ2-7|NA|TRBD1|TRBV6-1
CASSPPGTGVVYNEQYF
TGTGCCAGCAGTCCCCCCGGGACAGGGGTGGTCTACAATGAGCAGTACTTC
>TRBJ2-1|NA|TRBD2|TRBV4-2
CASSHPLAATYNEQFF
TGTGCCAGCAGCCATCCACTAGCGGCTACCTACAATGAGCAGTTCTTC
>TRBJ2-5|NA|NA|TRBV6-5
CACSPYEGETQYF
TGTGCCTGCAGCCCGTATGAGGGAGAGACCCAGTACTTC
>TRBJ2-3|NA|NA|TRBV20-1
CSATLTVSTDTQYF
TGCAGTGCTACCCTGACAGTTAGCACAGATACGCAGTATTTT
>TRBJ2-6|NA|NA|TRBV2
CASIVGSGANVLTF
TGTGCCAGCATAGTGGGATCTGGGGCCAACGTCCTGACTTTC
>TRBJ2-3|few|NA|TRBV27
CASSSPLGAPTDTQYF
TGTGCCAGCAGTTCCCCGCTAGGAGCCCCAACAGATACGCAGTATTTT
>TRBJ2-3|NA|NA|TRBV6-2/TRBV6-3
CASSKQAALTDTQYF
TGTGCCAGCAGCAAACAGGCGGCTCTCACAGATACGCAGTATTTT
>TRBJ2-3|many|NA|TRBV7-8
CASSLAVGGRADTQYF
TGTGCCAGCAGCTTAGCAGTTGGGGGCAGGGCAGATACGCAGTATTTT
>TRBJ2-7|NA|NA|TRBV21-1
CASSKVGEQYF
TGTGCCAGCAGCAAAGTGGGGGAGCAGTACTTC
>TRBJ2-3|few|NA|TRBV5-1
CASTQLTGTTDTQYF
TGCGCCAGCACCCAATTGACAGGAACGACAGATACGCAGTATTTT
>TRBJ2-1|NA|NA|TRBV20-1
CSARVPTGLGNSNEQFF
TGCAGTGCTAGGGTGCCGACGGGTCTGGGTAACTCCAATGAGCAGTTCTTC
>TRBJ2-1|NA|TRBD2|TRBV28
CASNTAASGVYNEQFF
TGTGCCAGCAATACCGCGGCTAGCGGGGTATACAATGAGCAGTTCTTC
>TRBJ2-1|few|TRBD1|TRBV7-9
CASSLWTGGINEQFF
TGTGCCAGCAGCTTATGGACAGGGGGGATCAATGAGCAGTTCTTC
>TRBJ2-3|NA|TRBD2|TRBV20-1
CSARDPRRGGTDTQYF
TGCAGTGCTAGAGATCCTCGGCGGGGGGGCACAGATACGCAGTATTTT
>TRBJ2-1|once|NA|TRBV6-2/TRBV6-3
CASSYPQAQHYNEQFF
TGTGCCAGCAGTTACCCTCAGGCGCAACACTACAATGAGCAGTTCTTC
>TRBJ2-3|few|NA|TRBV10-3
CAISDAGTDTQYF
TGTGCCATCAGTGATGCGGGCACAGATACGCAGTATTTT
>TRBJ2-5|few|NA|TRBV6-2/TRBV6-3
CASSYSTSVVVGGETQYF
TGTGCCAGCAGTTACTCGACTAGTGTCGTGGTCGGTGGAGAGACCCAGTACTTC